This TCR beta chain was retrieved from a study of blood T cells in healthy people across ages. Study summary: Through template switching, about one barcoded beta molecule was captured per two T cells, as measured in model experiments. Study-wide findings and caveats: Relative to aged donors, long-lived donors carried more naive CD4+ cells and displayed higher diversity.

Sample-barcoded 5' priming and a J-beta primer mix drove a second PCR of about 7 to 11 cycles. TCRdb processed the 5' RACE reads anew with MiXCR; each CDR3 protein has one entry. The sample records some 730,000 distinct CDR3 sequences, about 20% being singletons. The CDR3 covers 14 residues. The germline V gene has CDR1 SGHTA and CDR2 FQGNSA. The V and J ends lost 1 base and 3 bases respectively, with 9 bases between them. For this clonotype: Antigen: not known.

Russia was home to the donors, healthy Caucasian individuals aged about 6 to 90. Donors each provided roughly 9.6 milliliters of peripheral blood. The sequence was collected from a man between 70 and 80 years old in good health. Sequenced: blood. This chain joins TRBV7-2 and TRBJ1-2; D is undetermined. This CDR3 reads CASSLGAQYYGYTF. The DNA for the CDR3 is TGTGCCAGCAGCTTAGGCGCACAGTACTATGGCTACACCTTC. Together with reference TRBV7-2 and TRBJ1-2, the CDR3 gives the full variable domain: GAGVSQSPSNKVTEKGKDVELRCDPISGHTALYWYRQSLGQGLEFLIYFQGNSAPDKSGLPSDRFSAERTGGSVSTLTIQRTQQEDSAVYLCASSLGAQYYGYTFGSGTRLTVV.